This T cell receptor beta chain was profiled in a study of T cell changes during pregnancy in multiple sclerosis. TCRdb keeps only in-frame clones here, not all; method: immunoSEQ multiplex PCR. The table includes over 30,000 clones, roughly 87% detected once. This clone occurred once. The CDR3 length is 15 residues. Germline-derived CDR1 and CDR2 are SGHVS and FNYEAQ. Trimming cost V 1 base and J 4 bases, with 10 bases left between them. The sequenced sample was CD8+ T cells from peripheral blood mononuclear cells, obtained in the third trimester of pregnancy. This TCR derives from a female donor with multiple sclerosis, enrolled in a pregnancy study. The chain joins TRBV7-6 to TRBJ2-2, with D possibly matching TRBD2 (6 bases). The CDR3 loop reads CASSLGGLTTGELFF. The CDR3 region has the DNA TGTGCCAGCAGCTTAGGGGGACTCACCACCGGGGAGCTGTTTTTT.